The 26 T cell receptor beta chains below were found in one sample sequenced in a study of cytomegalovirus exposure and HLA in healthy donors. The PCR ran on 60 Vbeta and 13 Jbeta primers. Data came from immunoSEQ multiplex PCR; TCRdb stores just in-frame clones and leaves some out. The sample contains around 120,000 clones, around three quarters of which appear only once. The sample was PBMCs. All receptors derive from a man aged 25-45 years in good health and CMV-seronegative.

This sequence joins TRBV14 and TRBJ2-5; D might be TRBD2 (6 bases). The length of the CDR3 is 13 residues. The germline V and J ends were trimmed by 6 bases and 0 bases, with 8 bases remaining between them. Germline V CDR1 and CDR2: SGHDN, FVKESK. The CDR3 nucleotides read TGTGCCAGCAGTCGCGGGAACCAAGAGACCCAGTACTTC. Residues: CASSRGNQETQYF.

The V gene is TRBV5-1, the J gene TRBJ2-1, with 10 bases identical to TRBD2. Germline V CDR1 and CDR2: SGHRS, YFSETQ. The CDR3 is 16 amino acids. With 1 base clipped from V and 1 base from J, the junction kept 2 bases outside the gene matches. CDR3 coding DNA: TGCGCCAGCAGCTTGAGGACTAGCGGATCCTACAATGAGCAGTTCTTC. It encodes CASSLRTSGSYNEQFF. Full variable domain (remainder filled in from reference TRBV5-1 and TRBJ2-1): KAGVTQTPRYLIKTRGQQVTLSCSPISGHRSVSWYQQTPGQGLQFLFEYFSETQRNKGNFPGRFSGRQFSNSRSEMNVSTLELGDSALYLCASSLRTSGSYNEQFFGPGTRLTVL.

CDR3 DNA: TGTGCCAGTAGTATTTTTAGGACAGCGAAAAACATTCAGTACTTC. It specifies CASSIFRTAKNIQYF. This chain joins TRBV19 and TRBJ2-4; tentative D call: TRBD1 (6 bases). V dropped 3 bases and J dropped 4 bases, with 13 bases sitting between them. Germline V lookup: CDR1 LNHDA, CDR2 SQIVND (reference sequence). The CDR3 length is 15 residues.

This clone has a handful of counts. The chain employs TRBV6-6 and TRBJ1-4; 9 nucleotides align to TRBD1. The CDR3 runs 15 residues. Unmatched junction bases numbered 10, after V lost 6 bases and J lost 8 bases. CDR1 MNHNY and CDR2 SVGAGI come from the germline V gene (reference sequence). The CDR3 loop reads CASRNTGGVREKLFF. The CDR3, as DNA: TGTGCCAGCAGGAACACAGGGGGCGTTCGGGAAAAACTGTTTTTT.

V is TRBV30 and J is TRBJ2-3, with 7 bases that match TRBD1. CDR3 size: 13 residues. V lost 5 bases, J lost 2 bases, and 4 bases stayed unmatched. Germline lookup yields CDR1 GTSNPN and CDR2 SVGIG (reference sequence). CDR3 DNA sequence: TGTGCCTGGGGGGGACAGATCACAGATACGCAGTATTTT. Residues: CAWGGQITDTQYF.

This clone has just one count. The chain recombines TRBV13 with TRBJ2-7; 7 nucleotides align to TRBD2. The ends lost 0 bases at V and 6 bases at J; junction bases unmatched: 8. CDR1 and CDR2 from the germline V gene are PRHDT and FYEKMQ (reference sequence). The CDR3 totals 15 residues. The CDR3 DNA sequence: TGTGCCAGCAGCTTAGGCCTCGGGGGGACCCCCGAGCAGTACTTC. Translated, it gives CASSLGLGGTPEQYF.

This sequence joins TRBV27 and TRBJ2-7; 10 nucleotides line up with TRBD2. Looked up from germline, CDR1 is MNHEY and CDR2 is SMNVEV (reference sequence). This CDR3 is built from 15 residues. V lost 6 bases, J lost 9 bases, and 14 bases stayed unmatched. The CDR3 sequence: CASSSRSSGRKGQYF. The CDR3 nucleotides read TGTGCCAGCAGCTCTCGTTCTAGCGGGAGAAAAGGGCAGTACTTC.

The chain is built from TRBV5-1 and TRBJ2-7; 9 bases are a match to TRBD2. The J segment lost 2 bases and the V segment lost 4 bases, leaving 10 bases of the junction unmatched. The CDR3 runs to 16 residues. CDR1 is SGHRS and CDR2 is YFSETQ in the germline V gene. CDR3 nucleotides: TGCGCCAGCAGCCCTCGGCTAGCGGGAAGAGCCTACGAGCAGTACTTC. It encodes CASSPRLAGRAYEQYF.

The V and J genes are TRBV5-1 and TRBJ2-5, with D perhaps TRBD2 (6 bases). V was trimmed by 1 base and J by 4 bases, leaving 17 bases between them. CDR3 size: 16 residues. Germline V gene sequence: CDR1 SGHRS, CDR2 YFSETQ. The CDR3 bases are TGCGCCAGCAGCTTGAGTCCCGGGAGAGGTGGAGAGACCCAGTACTTC. Protein sequence: CASSLSPGRGGETQYF.

The chain joins TRBV2 to TRBJ2-7; TRBD2 agrees at 9 bases. The CDR3 sequence is 15 residues long. Germline CDR1 and CDR2: SNHLY and FYNNEI. J lost 4 bases, V lost 1 base, and 5 bases had no gene match. As DNA, the CDR3 is TGTGCCAGCAGTGAAGGGGGACTAGCCTTTTACGAGCAGTACTTC. Protein sequence: CASSEGGLAFYEQYF.

This clone was detected only once. This chain joins TRBV29-1 and TRBJ2-7, with D tentatively TRBD1 (6 bases). The CDR3 contains 13 residues. Trimming shortened V by 6 bases and J by 0 bases, and 12 bases separated the two germline ends. Germline V gene sequence: CDR1 SQVTM, CDR2 ANQGSEA. This CDR3 reads CSVGVDSSYEQYF. In DNA form, the CDR3 reads TGCAGCGTAGGCGTGGACAGCTCCTACGAGCAGTACTTC.

The V gene is TRBV28, the J gene TRBJ1-5; maybe TRBD1 (6 bases). The CDR3 consists of 13 residues. The germline V and J ends were trimmed by 2 bases and 6 bases, with 8 bases remaining between them. CDR1 and CDR2 (germline): MDHEN, SYDVKM. The CDR3 spells CASSLTGSQPQHF. In DNA, the CDR3 is TGTGCCAGCAGTTTAACAGGGTCTCAGCCCCAGCATTTT.

The chain is built from TRBV5-1 and TRBJ2-3, with D unresolved. Germline CDR1 SGHRS, CDR2 YFSETQ. V dropped 3 bases and J dropped 6 bases, with 5 bases sitting between them. The CDR3 covers 11 residues. CDR3 region: CASSSRDTQYF. The CDR3, as DNA: TGCGCCAGCAGCTCTCGGGATACGCAGTATTTT. Full variable domain (remainder filled in from reference TRBV5-1 and TRBJ2-3): KAGVTQTPRYLIKTRGQQVTLSCSPISGHRSVSWYQQTPGQGLQFLFEYFSETQRNKGNFPGRFSGRQFSNSRSEMNVSTLELGDSALYLCASSSRDTQYFGPGTRLTVL.

The rearrangement joins TRBV19 to TRBJ2-2; 7 positions agree with TRBD2. Germline V gene data show CDR1 as LNHDA and CDR2 as SQIVND (reference sequence). This CDR3 spans 15 amino acids. The V and J ends lost 2 bases and 5 bases, in that order; junction bases with no gene match: 5. Here the CDR3 DNA reads TGTGCCAGTAGTATACCCGGGAGGCGGACCGGGGAGCTGTTTTTT. Translation gives CASSIPGRRTGELFF.

With respect to this clone: At one of its ends the junction is not consistent with the germline gene, which may arise from a read error. At the DNA level, this CDR3 is encoded by other sequences in the same sample as well. This rearrangement joins TRBV6-5 to TRBJ2-7, with 7 bases fitting TRBD1. The length of the CDR3 is 14 residues. Germline V lookup: CDR1 MNHEY, CDR2 SVGAGI. The chain's CDR3 is CASSYSGQPYEQYF. DNA of the CDR3: TGTGCCAGCAGTTACTCGGGACAGCCCTATGAGCAGTACTTC.

As regards this clone: At one end, the junction sequence differs from germline, possibly due to a read error. This chain uses TRBV7-9 with TRBJ2-7; 10 bases agree with TRBD2. Germline assignment: CDR1 SEHNR and CDR2 FQNEAQ (reference sequence). The CDR3 spans 14 residues. The CDR3 reads CASSVAGGGYEQYF. The DNA for the CDR3 is TGTGCCAGCAGCGTAGCGGGAGGAGGCTACGAGCAGTACTTC.

This clone was detected once. V usage is TRBV5-1 and J usage is TRBJ2-2; 9 bases line up with TRBD1. The CDR3 length is 16 residues. Germline loops: CDR1 SGHRS, CDR2 YFSETQ. Trimming took 0 bases from V and 5 from J; bases not matched to a gene: 5. CDR3 DNA sequence: TGCGCCAGCAGCTTGGCCGGGACAGGGAAGACCGGGGAGCTGTTTTTT. Its translation is CASSLAGTGKTGELFF.

The chain is built from TRBV2 and TRBJ1-5, with 8 bases that match TRBD1. The ends lost 0 bases at V and 7 bases at J; junction bases unmatched: 11. Germline V gives CDR1 SNHLY, CDR2 FYNNEI. This CDR3 is built from 17 residues. The CDR3 bases are TGTGCCAGCAGTGAAGCGCCTCGGGACAGGTTTAGCCAGCCCCAGCATTTT. Translation gives CASSEAPRDRFSQPQHF.

The chain combines TRBV6-1 with TRBJ1-4, with no clear D. The germline gives CDR1 MNHNS, CDR2 SASEGT. This CDR3 is 15 amino acids long. V lost 3 bases and J lost 7, with 15 bases in between. The CDR3 region has the DNA TGTGCCAGCAGTGATGCAGGTGCACTTTCTGAAAAACTGTTTTTT. This codes for CASSDAGALSEKLFF.

CDR3 region: CASSLAGILYNEQFF. DNA for the CDR3: TGTGCCAGCAGCTTGGCCGGGATCCTATACAATGAGCAGTTCTTC. V usage is TRBV7-9 and J usage is TRBJ2-1, with D possibly being TRBD2 (5 bases). CDR3 length: 15 amino acids. Germline V gives CDR1 SEHNR, CDR2 FQNEAQ (reference sequence). The germline V and J ends were trimmed by 3 bases and 4 bases, with 13 bases remaining between them.

Only a few counts were recorded for this clone. The chain uses TRBV5-1 and TRBJ2-1, with 9 nucleotides matching TRBD2. Trimming at V came to 1 base and at J to 7 bases, leaving 12 bases not matched to a gene. Per the germline V gene, CDR1 is SGHRS and CDR2 is YFSETQ. The CDR3 runs 17 residues. The CDR3 sequence is CASSLFQGLALGNEQFF. The CDR3 nucleotides are TGCGCCAGCAGCTTGTTCCAGGGACTAGCCTTAGGAAATGAGCAGTTCTTC.

This clone was counted between two and nine times. J is TRBJ1-1 and V is TRBV5-8; D is ambiguous. Trimming cost V 4 bases and J 1 base, with 11 bases left between them. Germline V gives CDR1 SGHTS, CDR2 YDEGEE. The CDR3 sequence is 14 residues long. The CDR3 DNA sequence: TGTGCCAGCAGCCCCCCGGGAGGGAACACTGAAGCTTTCTTT. Its translation: CASSPPGGNTEAFF.

The chain carries TRBV19 and TRBJ1-5; D is perhaps TRBD1 (6 bases). Per the germline V gene, CDR1 is LNHDA and CDR2 is SQIVND (reference sequence). This CDR3 comprises 19 residues. Trimming cost V 1 base and J 3 bases, with 22 bases left between them. CDR3: CASSIGQVLWSGHNQPQHF. The CDR3 DNA is TGTGCCAGTAGTATAGGACAGGTACTGTGGTCGGGCCACAATCAGCCCCAGCATTTT.

This CDR3 reads CASSESSGGVSYEQYF. The CDR3 DNA sequence: TGTGCCAGCAGTGAATCATCGGGGGGTGTGTCCTACGAGCAGTACTTC. V usage is TRBV2 and J usage is TRBJ2-7; 7 nucleotides match TRBD2. The CDR3 has 16 residues. The V and J ends lost 2 bases and 1 base, in that order; junction bases with no gene match: 8. Per germline, CDR1 SNHLY and CDR2 FYNNEI.

The J gene is TRBJ2-1, the V gene TRBV29-1, with a weak D call TRBD2 (5 bases). This CDR3 comprises 15 residues. V lost 7 bases and J lost 0, with 16 bases in between. CDR1 is SQVTM and CDR2 is ANQGSEA in the germline V gene. CDR3 in amino acids: CSAIGLSSSYNEQFF. The DNA of the CDR3 is TGCAGCGCTATAGGACTCTCGAGCTCCTACAATGAGCAGTTCTTC.

The J gene is TRBJ2-1, the V gene TRBV7-9; possible D gene TRBD2, 6 bases. V gave up 1 base and J gave up 1 base, with 14 bases separating them. The CDR3 is made up of 17 amino acids. From germline, CDR1 is SEHNR and CDR2 FQNEAQ (reference sequence). As DNA, the CDR3 is TGTGCCAGCAGCTTAGGGACCCGGGACTTTTCCTACAATGAGCAGTTCTTC. Translation gives CASSLGTRDFSYNEQFF.